Listed here is a single T cell receptor beta chain. What it binds is unknown. This record belongs to a study of lymphopenia after photon versus proton radiotherapy. Study-wide results and caveats: Oligoclonal CD8+ Temra expansion after nadir drove photon patients' diversity drop. Authors raise, but do not show, better survival with proton therapy.

Sequencing was performed with immunoSEQ multiplex PCR; in TCRdb, only in-frame clones are kept and a portion is missing. The top ten hold roughly 28% of the sample, which has around 13,000 clones, approximately 80% seen once. This CDR3 is 14 amino acids long. Germline values: CDR1 MNHNY, CDR2 SVGAGI (reference sequence). Deletions cut 7 bases from V and 3 bases from J, with 16 bases between. V is TRBV6-6 and J is TRBJ2-7; maybe TRBD1 (6 bases). Sample: peripheral blood, taken from a patient treated with photon-based radiotherapy. This clonotype originated in a man aged 50 or older with gastric cancer. CDR3 bases: TGTGCCAGCACCAAAGTATTGGACAGCTACGAGCAGTACGTC. Translation gives CASTKVLDSYEQYV.